This T cell receptor (beta chain) was sequenced in a study of OX40 agonist ivuxolimab in advanced cancers. For the study at large: The patients received agonistic anti-OX40 (CD134) antibody ivuxolimab. While on treatment, patients had intravenous ivuxolimab at 0.01 to 10 mg/kg every 2 weeks. Cancers in dose escalation were hepatocellular, melanoma, renal cell and head and neck.

Study-wide results and caveats: Among the least clonally expanded were partial responders at 0.1-3.0 mg/kg.

TCRdb's copy holds only in-frame clones and misses some; the assay was immunoSEQ multiplex PCR. The sample carries around 24,000 clones, roughly 80% recorded once. The CDR3 length is 13 residues. Deletions cut 3 bases from V and 9 bases from J, with 12 bases between. Germline assignment: CDR1 MNHEY and CDR2 SMNVEV (reference sequence). Notes on this clone: The antigen remains undetermined.

The sequenced sample was CD4+ or CD8+ T cells sorted from blood, obtained in a trial of the OX40 agonist ivuxolimab. J is TRBJ2-1 and V is TRBV27, with D unresolved. This clonotype was obtained from an adult with an advanced solid tumor such as melanoma, head and neck, liver or kidney cancer. CDR3 residues: CASSLMGVGEQFF. The DNA of the CDR3 is TGTGCCAGCAGTTTGATGGGCGTCGGTGAGCAGTTCTTC.